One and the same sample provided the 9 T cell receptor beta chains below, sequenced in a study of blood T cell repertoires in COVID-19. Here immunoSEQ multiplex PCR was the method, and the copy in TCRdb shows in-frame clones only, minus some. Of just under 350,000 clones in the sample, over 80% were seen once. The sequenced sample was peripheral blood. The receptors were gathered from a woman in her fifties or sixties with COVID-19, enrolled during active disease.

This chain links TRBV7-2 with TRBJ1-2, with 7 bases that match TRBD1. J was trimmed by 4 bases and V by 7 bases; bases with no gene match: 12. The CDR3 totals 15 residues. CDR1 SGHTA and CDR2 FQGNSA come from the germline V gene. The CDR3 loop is CASTPMGDSAYGYTF. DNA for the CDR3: TGTGCCAGCACCCCGATGGGGGACAGCGCCTATGGCTACACCTTC. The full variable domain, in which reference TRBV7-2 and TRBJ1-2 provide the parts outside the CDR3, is GAGVSQSPSNKVTEKGKDVELRCDPISGHTALYWYRQSLGQGLEFLIYFQGNSAPDKSGLPSDRFSAERTGGSVSTLTIQRTQQEDSAVYLCASTPMGDSAYGYTFGSGTRLTVV.

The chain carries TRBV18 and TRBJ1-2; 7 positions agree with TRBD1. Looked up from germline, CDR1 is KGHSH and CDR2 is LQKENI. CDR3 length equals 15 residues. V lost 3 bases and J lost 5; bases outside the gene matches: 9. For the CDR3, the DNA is TGTGCCAGCTCACCCGCCGGGACAGAACCTTATGGCTACACCTTC. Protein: CASSPAGTEPYGYTF.

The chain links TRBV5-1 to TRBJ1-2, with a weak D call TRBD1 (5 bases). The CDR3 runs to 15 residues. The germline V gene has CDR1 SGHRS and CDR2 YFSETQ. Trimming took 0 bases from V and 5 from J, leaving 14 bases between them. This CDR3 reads CASSLGTNPLYGYTF. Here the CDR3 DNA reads TGCGCCAGCAGCTTGGGGACAAACCCGCTTTATGGCTACACCTTC.

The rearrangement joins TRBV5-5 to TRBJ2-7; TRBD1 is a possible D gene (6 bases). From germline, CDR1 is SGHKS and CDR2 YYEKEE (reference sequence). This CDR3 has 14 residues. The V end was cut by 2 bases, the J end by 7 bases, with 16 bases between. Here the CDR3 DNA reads TGTGCCAGCAGCTTTCCTACAGGGACGAGGGAGCAGTACTTC. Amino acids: CASSFPTGTREQYF.

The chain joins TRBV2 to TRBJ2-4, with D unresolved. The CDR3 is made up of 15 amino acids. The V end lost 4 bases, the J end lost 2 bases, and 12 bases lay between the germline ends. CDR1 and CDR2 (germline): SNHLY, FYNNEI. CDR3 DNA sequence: TGTGCCAGCAGTGCCTCTAGGTTAACCAAAAACATTCAGTACTTC. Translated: CASSASRLTKNIQYF.

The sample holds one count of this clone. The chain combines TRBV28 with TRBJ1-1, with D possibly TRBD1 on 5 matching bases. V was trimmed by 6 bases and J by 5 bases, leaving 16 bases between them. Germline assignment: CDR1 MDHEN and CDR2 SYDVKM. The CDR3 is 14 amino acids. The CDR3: CASRLRVLWTEAFF. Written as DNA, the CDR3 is TGTGCCAGCAGGCTCAGGGTCTTGTGGACTGAAGCTTTCTTT.

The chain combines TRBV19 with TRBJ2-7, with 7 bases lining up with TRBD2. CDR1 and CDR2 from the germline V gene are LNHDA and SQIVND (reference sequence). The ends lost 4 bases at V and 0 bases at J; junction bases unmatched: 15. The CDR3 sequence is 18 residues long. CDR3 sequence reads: CASSTGRFSGLASYEQYF. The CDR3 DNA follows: TGTGCCAGTAGTACCGGACGTTTTAGCGGGTTGGCCTCCTACGAGCAGTACTTC.

For the CDR3, the DNA is TGTGCCAGCAGCTTTGCGGACAGGGACGAGCAGTACTTC. Translated, it gives CASSFADRDEQYF. The V and J genes are TRBV5-6 and TRBJ2-7; TRBD1 agrees at 8 bases. Unmatched junction bases numbered 3, after V lost 2 bases and J lost 5 bases. This CDR3 spans 13 amino acids. Per germline, CDR1 SGHDT and CDR2 YYEEEE. The full variable domain, its missing parts supplied by reference TRBV5-6 and TRBJ2-7, is DAGVTQSPTHLIKTRGQQVTLRCSPKSGHDTVSWYQQALGQGPQFIFQYYEEEERQRGNFPDRFSGHQFPNYSSELNVNALLLGDSALYLCASSFADRDEQYFGPGTRLTVT.

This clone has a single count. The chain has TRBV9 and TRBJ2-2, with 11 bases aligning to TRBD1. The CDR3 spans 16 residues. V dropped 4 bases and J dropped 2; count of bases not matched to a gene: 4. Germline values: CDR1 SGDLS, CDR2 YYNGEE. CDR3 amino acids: CASSYGTGGNTGELFF. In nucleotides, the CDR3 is TGTGCCAGCAGCTACGGGACAGGGGGTAACACCGGGGAGCTGTTTTTT.